Listed below are T cell receptor beta chains from one sample, sequenced in a study of blood T cells in healthy people across ages. From the 5' RACE reads, TCRdb called clonotypes with MiXCR, one entry per CDR3 protein. The table shows around 1,600,000 distinct CDR3 sequences, with approximately 43% occurring only once. The sequencing sample was made of blood. The receptors were gathered from a young woman in good health. The CDR3 runs from the conserved cysteine through the conserved F or W. Fields, in order: V gene, clone size, J gene, D gene, CDR3 protein, CDR3 DNA. The D gene is left open where the match is weak. Where a row states a size, it is once, few, many or the class of an expanded clone; other rows omit it.

TRBV20-1	NA	TRBJ1-1	TRBD1	CSARQGADLNTEAFF	TGCAGTGCTCGACAGGGGGCGGATCTGAACACTGAAGCTTTCTTT
TRBV12-3/TRBV12-4	NA	TRBJ2-7	NA	CASSDSYLSSYEQYF	TGTGCCAGCTCGGACTCTTACCTTAGCTCCTACGAGCAGTACTTC
TRBV5-1	many	TRBJ2-3	TRBD2	CASSRRLAENTDTQYF	TGCGCCAGCAGCAGAAGACTAGCGGAGAACACAGATACGCAGTATTTT
TRBV3-1	NA	TRBJ2-3	NA	CASRLRGGTDTQYF	TGTGCCAGCAGACTACGCGGGGGCACAGATACGCAGTATTTT
TRBV18	few	TRBJ2-3	NA	CASSEQRGTDTQYF	TGTGCCAGCTCAGAACAGAGGGGCACAGATACGCAGTATTTT
TRBV30	NA	TRBJ2-1	NA	CARSVGPYNEQFF	TGTGCCCGGAGTGTAGGGCCCTACAATGAGCAGTTCTTC
TRBV5-1	NA	TRBJ2-1	NA	CASSLPDVRSYNEQFF	TGCGCCAGCAGCTTGCCGGACGTCCGCTCCTACAATGAGCAGTTCTTC
TRBV20-1	NA	TRBJ2-7	TRBD2	CSARDMRTSGGSSYNEQYF	TGCAGTGCTAGAGATATGCGGACTAGCGGAGGTAGCTCCTACAATGAGCAGTACTTC
TRBV6-5	NA	TRBJ2-1	TRBD2	CASSLAGGPHNEQFF	TGTGCCAGCAGTTTAGCGGGAGGGCCCCACAATGAGCAGTTCTTC
TRBV19	NA	TRBJ1-5	TRBD1	CASRQGTGHGPQHF	TGTGCCAGTAGGCAAGGGACAGGCCATGGGCCCCAGCATTTT
TRBV14	few	TRBJ2-3	TRBD1	CASSGLVGTGPFTDTQYF	TGTGCCAGCAGCGGGCTCGTCGGGACAGGGCCTTTCACAGATACGCAGTATTTT
TRBV7-9	NA	TRBJ1-6	TRBD1	CASSLDTGANSPLHF	TGTGCCAGCAGCTTAGACACAGGGGCCAATTCACCCCTCCACTTT
TRBV4-1	NA	TRBJ1-4	NA	CASSQDILGFGEKLFF	TGCGCCAGCAGCCAAGATATTTTGGGTTTCGGTGAAAAACTGTTTTTT
TRBV20-1	NA	TRBJ1-5	NA	CSARGGRVFHSNQPQHF	TGCAGTGCTAGAGGGGGGCGAGTCTTTCATAGCAATCAGCCCCAGCATTTT
TRBV5-1	NA	TRBJ1-4	TRBD1	CASSRQGEGTNEKLFF	TGCGCCAGCAGCCGACAGGGGGAAGGGACTAATGAAAAACTGTTTTTT
TRBV6-2/TRBV6-3	NA	TRBJ2-7	NA	CASTDSGYEQYF	TGTGCCAGCACCGATAGTGGTTACGAGCAGTACTTC
TRBV7-9	few	TRBJ2-2	TRBD1	CASSFGTGRIGELFF	TGTGCCAGCAGCTTCGGGACAGGGAGGATCGGGGAGCTGTTTTTT
TRBV20-1	NA	TRBJ2-7	TRBD2	CSALHRASGTYEQYF	TGCAGTGCCCTACACCGGGCTAGCGGGACTTACGAGCAGTACTTC
TRBV7-2	NA	TRBJ1-2	NA	CASSPGGLFYGYTF	TGTGCCAGCAGCCCAGGAGGTCTCTTCTATGGCTACACCTTC
TRBV5-1	few	TRBJ1-2	NA	CASSSGDLYGYTF	TGCGCCAGCAGCTCGGGCGACCTCTATGGCTACACCTTC
TRBV7-6	NA	TRBJ2-2	NA	CASRVWDKQNTGELFF	TGTGCCAGCCGCGTCTGGGACAAACAGAACACCGGGGAGCTGTTTTTT
TRBV12-3/TRBV12-4	NA	TRBJ2-7	NA	CASSPDSNEQYF	TGTGCCAGCAGTCCGGACAGCAACGAGCAGTACTTC
TRBV4-1	NA	TRBJ2-1	TRBD1	CASSQGDRRYYNEQFF	TGCGCCAGCAGCCAAGGGGACAGGAGGTATTACAATGAGCAGTTCTTC
TRBV7-2	once	TRBJ2-5	NA	CASSPNPGLTCEPYF	TGTGCCAGCAGCCCGAACCCGGGACTCACTTGCGAACCGTACTTC
TRBV12-3/TRBV12-4	many	TRBJ2-1	NA	CASSFGGLYNEQFF	TGTGCCAGCAGCTTCGGGGGGCTATACAATGAGCAGTTCTTC
TRBV6-5	NA	TRBJ2-3	NA	CTSTIPSTDTQYF	TGTACCAGCACCATCCCTAGCACAGATACGCAGTATTTT
TRBV7-2	NA	TRBJ2-5	NA	CASRPSSVPETQYF	TGTGCCAGCAGACCAAGCTCTGTCCCAGAGACCCAGTACTTC
TRBV6-6	NA	TRBJ1-5	TRBD1	CASTGQGSQPQHF	TGTGCCAGCACCGGACAGGGAAGTCAGCCCCAGCATTTT
TRBV7-2	NA	TRBJ2-3	TRBD2	CASSLAPRTSGITDTQYF	TGTGCCAGCAGCTTAGCGCCTAGGACTAGCGGGATCACAGATACGCAGTATTTT
TRBV10-3	NA	TRBJ2-7	NA	CAISAQTGFNEQYF	TGTGCCATCAGTGCTCAGACAGGATTCAACGAGCAGTACTTC
TRBV4-1	NA	TRBJ2-2	TRBD2	CASSQTSAVSGELFF	TGCGCCAGCAGCCAGACTAGCGCAGTTTCCGGGGAGCTGTTTTTT
TRBV20-1	NA	TRBJ2-5	NA	CSATQSSAETQYF	TGCAGTGCCACCCAGAGTAGCGCGGAGACCCAGTACTTC
TRBV6-1	NA	TRBJ1-1	TRBD1	CASIRTGVAAEAFF	TGTGCCAGCATACGGACAGGGGTCGCGGCTGAAGCTTTCTTT
TRBV12-3/TRBV12-4	NA	TRBJ2-7	TRBD2	CASSLGSLAVYNEQYF	TGTGCCAGCAGTTTAGGTTCACTAGCGGTCTACAATGAGCAGTACTTC
TRBV18	NA	TRBJ2-7	NA	CASSPPGRSYNEQYF	TGTGCCAGCTCACCTCCGGGTCGGTCCTACAATGAGCAGTACTTC
TRBV20-1	few	TRBJ2-7	NA	CSAIFRSSYEQYF	TGCAGTGCTATTTTCCGGAGCTCCTACGAGCAGTACTTC
TRBV6-5	NA	TRBJ1-1	NA	CASSYRKRLNTEAFF	TGTGCCAGCAGTTACCGCAAACGTTTGAACACTGAAGCTTTCTTT
TRBV4-1	NA	TRBJ1-4	NA	CASSLWAKGRRNEKLFF	TGCGCCAGCAGCCTTTGGGCGAAAGGGAGGCGGAATGAAAAACTGTTTTTT
TRBV20-1	NA	TRBJ2-3	NA	CSARDLDWLGTDTQYF	TGCAGTGCTAGAGATCTGGACTGGCTCGGCACAGATACGCAGTATTTT